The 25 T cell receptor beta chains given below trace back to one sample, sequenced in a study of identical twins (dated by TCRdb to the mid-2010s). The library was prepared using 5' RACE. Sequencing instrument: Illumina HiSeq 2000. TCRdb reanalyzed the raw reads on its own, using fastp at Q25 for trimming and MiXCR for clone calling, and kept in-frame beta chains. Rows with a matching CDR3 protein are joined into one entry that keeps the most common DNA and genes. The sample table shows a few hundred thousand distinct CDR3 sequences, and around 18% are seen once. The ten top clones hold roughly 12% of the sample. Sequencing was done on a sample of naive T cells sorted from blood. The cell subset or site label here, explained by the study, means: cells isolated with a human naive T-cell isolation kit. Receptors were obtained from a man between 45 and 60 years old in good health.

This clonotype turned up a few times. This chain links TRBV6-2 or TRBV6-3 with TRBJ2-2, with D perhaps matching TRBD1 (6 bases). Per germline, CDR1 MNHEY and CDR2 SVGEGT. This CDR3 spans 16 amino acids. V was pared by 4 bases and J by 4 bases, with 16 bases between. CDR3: CASSSSSGTTTGELFF. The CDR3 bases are TGTGCCAGCAGTTCGTCGTCCGGGACAACCACCGGGGAGCTGTTTTTT.

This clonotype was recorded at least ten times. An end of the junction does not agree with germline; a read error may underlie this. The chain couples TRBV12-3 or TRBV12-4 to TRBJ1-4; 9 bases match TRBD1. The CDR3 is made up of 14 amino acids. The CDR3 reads CASSLGTGNEKLFF. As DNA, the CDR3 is TGTGCCAGCAGCTTAGGGACAGGGAATGAAAAACTGTTTTTT.

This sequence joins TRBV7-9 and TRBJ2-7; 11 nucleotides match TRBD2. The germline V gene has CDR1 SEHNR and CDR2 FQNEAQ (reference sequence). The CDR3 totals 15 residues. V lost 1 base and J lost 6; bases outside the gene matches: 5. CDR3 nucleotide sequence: TGTGCCAGCAGCTTAGGACTAGCGGGGCTCTCCGAGCAGTACTTC. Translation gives CASSLGLAGLSEQYF.

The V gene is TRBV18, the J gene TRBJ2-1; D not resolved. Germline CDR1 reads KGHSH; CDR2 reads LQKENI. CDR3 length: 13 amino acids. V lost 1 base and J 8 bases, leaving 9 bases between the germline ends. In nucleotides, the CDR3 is TGTGCCAGCTCACCACTTTTGGACGATGAGCAGTTCTTC. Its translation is CASSPLLDDEQFF.

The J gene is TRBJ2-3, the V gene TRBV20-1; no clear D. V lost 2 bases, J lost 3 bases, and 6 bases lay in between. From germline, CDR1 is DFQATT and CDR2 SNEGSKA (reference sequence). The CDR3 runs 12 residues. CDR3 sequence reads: CSARPITDTQYF. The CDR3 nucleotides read TGCAGTGCTAGACCTATTACAGATACGCAGTATTTT.

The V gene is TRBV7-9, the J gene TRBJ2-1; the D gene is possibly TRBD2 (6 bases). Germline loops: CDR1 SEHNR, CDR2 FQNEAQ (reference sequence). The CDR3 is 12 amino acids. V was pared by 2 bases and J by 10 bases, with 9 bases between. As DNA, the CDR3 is TGTGCCAGCAGCTTAATAGCGGTAGAGCAGTTCTTC. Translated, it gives CASSLIAVEQFF.

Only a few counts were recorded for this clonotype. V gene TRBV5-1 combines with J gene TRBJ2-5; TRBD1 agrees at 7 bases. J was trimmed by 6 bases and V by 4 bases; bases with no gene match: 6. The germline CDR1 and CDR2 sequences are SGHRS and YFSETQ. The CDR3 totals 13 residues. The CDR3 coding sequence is TGCGCCAGCAGCAGTGGACAGGCTAAGACCCAGTACTTC. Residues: CASSSGQAKTQYF.

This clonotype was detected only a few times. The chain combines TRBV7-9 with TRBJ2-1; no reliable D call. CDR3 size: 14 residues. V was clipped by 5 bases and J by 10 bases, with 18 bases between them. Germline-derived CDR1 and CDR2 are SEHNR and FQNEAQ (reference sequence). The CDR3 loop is CASSPPVYAKEQFF. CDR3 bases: TGTGCCAGCAGCCCGCCCGTTTACGCCAAGGAGCAGTTCTTC. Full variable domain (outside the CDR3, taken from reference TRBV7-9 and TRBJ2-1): DTGVSQNPRHKITKRGQNVTFRCDPISEHNRLYWYRQTLGQGPEFLTYFQNEAQLEKSRLLSDRFSAERPKGSFSTLEIQRTEQGDSAMYLCASSPPVYAKEQFFGPGTRLTVL.

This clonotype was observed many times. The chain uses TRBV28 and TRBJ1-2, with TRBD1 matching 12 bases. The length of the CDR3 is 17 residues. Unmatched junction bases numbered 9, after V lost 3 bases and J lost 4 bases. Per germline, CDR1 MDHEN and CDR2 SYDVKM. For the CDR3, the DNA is TGTGCCAGCAGTTTCCCCGGGACAGGGGGCTTCGCCTATGGCTACACCTTC. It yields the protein CASSFPGTGGFAYGYTF.

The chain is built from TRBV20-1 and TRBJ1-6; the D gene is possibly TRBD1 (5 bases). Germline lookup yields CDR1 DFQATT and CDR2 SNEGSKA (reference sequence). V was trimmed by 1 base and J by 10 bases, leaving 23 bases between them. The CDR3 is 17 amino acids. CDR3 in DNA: TGCAGTGCTAGAGTCACGGCAGGGAACCCGCTTTGGTCACCCCTCCACTTT. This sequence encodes CSARVTAGNPLWSPLHF.

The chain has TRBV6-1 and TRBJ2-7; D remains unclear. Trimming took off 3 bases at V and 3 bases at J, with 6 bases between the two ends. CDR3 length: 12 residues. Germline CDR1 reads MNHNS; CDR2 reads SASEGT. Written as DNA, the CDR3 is TGTGCCAGCAGTGACCAGTACTACGAGCAGTACTTC. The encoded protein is CASSDQYYEQYF.

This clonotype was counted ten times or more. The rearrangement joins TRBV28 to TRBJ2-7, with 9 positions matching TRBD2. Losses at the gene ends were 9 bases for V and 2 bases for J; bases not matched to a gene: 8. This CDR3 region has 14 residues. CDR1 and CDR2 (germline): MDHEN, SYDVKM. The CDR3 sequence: CASVGTSPTYEQYF. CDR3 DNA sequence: TGTGCCAGTGTAGGGACTAGCCCTACCTACGAGCAGTACTTC. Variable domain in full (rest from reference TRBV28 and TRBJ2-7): DVKVTQSSRYLVKRTGEKVFLECVQDMDHENMFWYRQDPGLGLRLIYFSYDVKMKEKGDIPEGYSVSREKKERFSLILESASTNQTSMYLCASVGTSPTYEQYFGPGTRLTVT.

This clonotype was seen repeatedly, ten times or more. The CDR3 reads CASSLTSGGRETQYF. In nucleotides, the CDR3 is TGCGCCAGCAGCTTGACTTCAGGGGGGAGAGAGACCCAGTACTTC. The chain is built from TRBV5-1 and TRBJ2-5; D might be TRBD1 (7 bases). Germline values: CDR1 SGHRS, CDR2 YFSETQ. V was cut by 1 base and J by 4 bases, with 14 bases left in between. This CDR3 is 15 amino acids long.

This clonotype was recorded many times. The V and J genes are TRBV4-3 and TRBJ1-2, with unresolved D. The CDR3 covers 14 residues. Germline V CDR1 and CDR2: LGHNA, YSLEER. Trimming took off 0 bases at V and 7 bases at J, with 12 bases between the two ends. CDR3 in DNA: TGCGCCAGCAGCCAAGACAGTAGGATGGGTGGCTACACCTTC. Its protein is CASSQDSRMGGYTF.

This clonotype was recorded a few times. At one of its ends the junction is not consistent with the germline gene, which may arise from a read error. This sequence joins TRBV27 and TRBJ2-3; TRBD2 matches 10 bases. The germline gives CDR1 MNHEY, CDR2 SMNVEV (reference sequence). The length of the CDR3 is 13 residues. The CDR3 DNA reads TGTGCCAGCAGTTTAAGCCTAGCGGGAGTGAATATATTT. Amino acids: CASSLSLAGVNIF.

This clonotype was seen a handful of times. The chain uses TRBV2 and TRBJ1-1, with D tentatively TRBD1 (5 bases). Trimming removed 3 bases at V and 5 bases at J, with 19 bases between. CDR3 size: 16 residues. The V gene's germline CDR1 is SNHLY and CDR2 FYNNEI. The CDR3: CASSELTDTVSTEAFF. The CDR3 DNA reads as TGTGCCAGCAGTGAGTTGACGGACACCGTGAGTACTGAAGCTTTCTTT.

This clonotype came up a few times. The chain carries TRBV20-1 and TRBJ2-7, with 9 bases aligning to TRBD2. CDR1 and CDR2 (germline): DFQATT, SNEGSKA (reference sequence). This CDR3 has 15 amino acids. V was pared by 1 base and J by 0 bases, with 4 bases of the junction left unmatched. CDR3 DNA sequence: TGCAGTGCTAGAGTGGAGCGGGGGGTCTCCTACGAGCAGTACTTC. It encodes CSARVERGVSYEQYF.

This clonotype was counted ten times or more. CDR3 sequence (DNA): TGCAGTGCTATTAGGGATAGCAATCAGCCCCAGCATTTT. Its protein is CSAIRDSNQPQHF. This chain uses TRBV20-1 with TRBJ1-5; no firm D call. The germline V gene has CDR1 DFQATT and CDR2 SNEGSKA (reference sequence). CDR3 size: 13 residues. Trimming left V 4 bases short and J 0 bases short, with 7 bases between.

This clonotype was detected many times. As DNA, the CDR3 is TGTGCCTGGAGTGTGGGACCGGGACAGGGGTACGAGCAGTACTTC. Its translation: CAWSVGPGQGYEQYF. J is TRBJ2-7 and V is TRBV30, with 10 bases that match TRBD1. Per the germline V gene, CDR1 is GTSNPN and CDR2 is SVGIG (reference sequence). CDR3 length: 15 residues. V lost 0 bases and J lost 4; bases outside the gene matches: 6.

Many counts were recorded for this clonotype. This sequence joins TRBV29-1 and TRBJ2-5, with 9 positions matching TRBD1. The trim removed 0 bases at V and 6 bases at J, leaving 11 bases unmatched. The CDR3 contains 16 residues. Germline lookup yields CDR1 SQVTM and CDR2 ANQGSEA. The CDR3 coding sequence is TGCAGCGTTGAAGAGTCATACAGGGGGCTCAGGAAGACCCAGTACTTC. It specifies CSVEESYRGLRKTQYF.

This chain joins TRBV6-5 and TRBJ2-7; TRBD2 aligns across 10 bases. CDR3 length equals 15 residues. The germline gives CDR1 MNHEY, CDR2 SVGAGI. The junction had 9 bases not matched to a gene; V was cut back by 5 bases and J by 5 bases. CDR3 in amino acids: CASSIEEREGNEQYF. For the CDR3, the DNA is TGTGCCAGCAGTATCGAAGAGCGGGAGGGGAACGAGCAGTACTTC.

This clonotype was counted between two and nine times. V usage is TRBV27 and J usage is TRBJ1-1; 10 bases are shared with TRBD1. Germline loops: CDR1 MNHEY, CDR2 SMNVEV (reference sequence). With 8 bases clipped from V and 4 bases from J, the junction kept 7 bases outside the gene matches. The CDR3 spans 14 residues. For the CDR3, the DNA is TGTGCCAGCCAACCCTGGACAGGGGGCACTGAAGCTTTCTTT. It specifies CASQPWTGGTEAFF.

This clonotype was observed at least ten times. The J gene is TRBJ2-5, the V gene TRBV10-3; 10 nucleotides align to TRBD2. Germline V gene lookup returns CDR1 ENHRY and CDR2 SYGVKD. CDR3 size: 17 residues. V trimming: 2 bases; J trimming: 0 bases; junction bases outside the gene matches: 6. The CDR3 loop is CAISEVSGGSYQETQYF. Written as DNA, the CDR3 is TGTGCCATCAGTGAGGTTAGCGGGGGGTCGTACCAAGAGACCCAGTACTTC.

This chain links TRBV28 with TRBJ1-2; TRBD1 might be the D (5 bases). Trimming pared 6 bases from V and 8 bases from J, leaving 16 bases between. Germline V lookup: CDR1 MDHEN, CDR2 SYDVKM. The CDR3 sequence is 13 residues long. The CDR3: CASSETQGQGYTF. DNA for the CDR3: TGTGCCAGCAGCGAAACCCAGGGTCAGGGCTACACCTTC.

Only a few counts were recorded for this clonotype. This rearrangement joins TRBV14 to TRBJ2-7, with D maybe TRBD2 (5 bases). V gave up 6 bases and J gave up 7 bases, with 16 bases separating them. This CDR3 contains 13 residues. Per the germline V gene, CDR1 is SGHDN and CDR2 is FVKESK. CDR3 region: CASSSWVSGEQYF. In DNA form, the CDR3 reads TGTGCCAGCAGTTCGTGGGTGTCGGGGGAGCAGTACTTC.